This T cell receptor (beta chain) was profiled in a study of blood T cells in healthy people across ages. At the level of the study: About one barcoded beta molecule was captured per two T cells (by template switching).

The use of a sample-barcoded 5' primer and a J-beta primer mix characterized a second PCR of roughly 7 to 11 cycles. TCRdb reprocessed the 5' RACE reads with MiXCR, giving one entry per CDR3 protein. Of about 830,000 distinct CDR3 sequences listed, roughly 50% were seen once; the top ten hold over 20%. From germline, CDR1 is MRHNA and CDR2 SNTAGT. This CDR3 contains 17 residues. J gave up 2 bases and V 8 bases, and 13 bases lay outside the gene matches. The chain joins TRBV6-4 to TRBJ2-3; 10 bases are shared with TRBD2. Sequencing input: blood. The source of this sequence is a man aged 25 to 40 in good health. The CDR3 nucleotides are TGTGCCAGCTGGCGGGATTGTAGCGGGGGGATCACAGATACGCAGTATTTT. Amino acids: CASWRDCSGGITDTQYF.